This paragraph covers one T cell receptor (beta chain) sequence. What it binds is not known. TCR beta VDJ and CDR3 profiling used genomic DNA as template. TCRdb processed the reads anew with MiXCR; each CDR3 protein has one entry. The table lists approximately 260,000 distinct CDR3 sequences, around 82% of them singletons. This sample is part of a study of CD8+CD57+ T cells in acquired aplastic anemia. Turning to the study itself: The sorted CD4+ and CD8+ cells yielded an average around 3 ug of DNA. The study's findings and limits: CD8+ Simpson's diversity showed no significant patient-control difference.

The CDR3 runs to 14 residues. J was trimmed by 3 bases and V by 4 bases; bases with no gene match: 6. CDR1 DFQATT and CDR2 SNEGSKA come from the germline V gene (reference sequence). Whoever was chosen for sequencing had shown CD8+CD57+ cell expansion by flow cytometry. The sequencing input was sorted CD4+, CD8+, or CD8+CD57+ T cells (not recorded which) from PBMCs. The sequence was obtained from a human donor with aplastic anemia. The chain couples TRBV20-1 to TRBJ1-2, with 9 bases lining up with TRBD1. CDR3 sequence (DNA): TGCAGTGCTAAGGGGACAGGGAAAGACTATGGCTACACCTTC. Translated: CSAKGTGKDYGYTF.